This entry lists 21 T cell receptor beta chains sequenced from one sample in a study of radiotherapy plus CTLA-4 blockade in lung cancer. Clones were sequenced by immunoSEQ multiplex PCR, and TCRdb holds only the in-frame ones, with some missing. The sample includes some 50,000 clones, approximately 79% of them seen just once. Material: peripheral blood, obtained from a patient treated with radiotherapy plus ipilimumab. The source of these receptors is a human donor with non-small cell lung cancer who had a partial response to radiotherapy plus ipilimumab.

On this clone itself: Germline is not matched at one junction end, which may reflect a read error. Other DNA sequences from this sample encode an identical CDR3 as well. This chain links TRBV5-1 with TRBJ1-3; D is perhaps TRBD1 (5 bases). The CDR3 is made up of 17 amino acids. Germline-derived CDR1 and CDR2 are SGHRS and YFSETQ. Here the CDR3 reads CASSYDSAPRSGNTIYF. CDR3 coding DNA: TGCGCCAGCAGCTATGACAGTGCCCCACGCTCTGGAAATACCATATATTTT. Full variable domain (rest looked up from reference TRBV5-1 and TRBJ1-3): KAGVTQTPRYLIKTRGQQVTLSCSPISGHRSVSWYQQTPGQGLQFLFEYFSETQRNKGNFPGRFSGRQFSNSRSEMNVSTLELGDSALYLCASSYDSAPRSGNTIYFGEGSWLTVV.

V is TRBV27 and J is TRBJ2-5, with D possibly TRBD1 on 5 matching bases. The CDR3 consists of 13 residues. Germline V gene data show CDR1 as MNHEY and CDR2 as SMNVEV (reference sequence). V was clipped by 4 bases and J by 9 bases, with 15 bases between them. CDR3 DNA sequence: TGTGCCAGCAGTTCGGGCTCCCAAGGGGCCCAGTACTTC. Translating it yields CASSSGSQGAQYF.

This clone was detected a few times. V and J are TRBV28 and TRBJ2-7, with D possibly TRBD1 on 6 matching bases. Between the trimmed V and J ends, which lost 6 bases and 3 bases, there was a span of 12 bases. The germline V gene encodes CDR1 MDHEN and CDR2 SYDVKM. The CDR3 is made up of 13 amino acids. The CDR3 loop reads CASSPGQFYEQYF. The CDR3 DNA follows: TGTGCCAGCAGCCCCGGACAGTTCTACGAGCAGTACTTC.

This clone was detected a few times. Written as DNA, the CDR3 is TGTGCCAGCAATATTGTGAACTATGGCTACACCTTC. Translation gives CASNIVNYGYTF. The genes are TRBV2 and TRBJ1-2, with no clear D. V was shortened by 7 bases and J by 2 bases, with 8 bases between the two germline ends. Germline-derived CDR1 and CDR2 are SNHLY and FYNNEI. The CDR3 has 12 amino acids.

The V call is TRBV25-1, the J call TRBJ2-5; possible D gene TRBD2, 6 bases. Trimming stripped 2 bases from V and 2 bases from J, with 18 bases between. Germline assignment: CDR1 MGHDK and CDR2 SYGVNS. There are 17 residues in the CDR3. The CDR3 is CASSEPPLGRLQETQYF. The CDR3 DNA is TGTGCCAGCAGTGAACCCCCCCTGGGGAGGTTACAAGAGACCCAGTACTTC. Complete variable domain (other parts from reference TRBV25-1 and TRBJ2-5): EADIYQTPRYLVIGTGKKITLECSQTMGHDKMYWYQQDPGMELHLIHYSYGVNSTEKGDLSSESTVSRIRTEHFPLTLESARPSHTSQYLCASSEPPLGRLQETQYFGPGTRLLVL.

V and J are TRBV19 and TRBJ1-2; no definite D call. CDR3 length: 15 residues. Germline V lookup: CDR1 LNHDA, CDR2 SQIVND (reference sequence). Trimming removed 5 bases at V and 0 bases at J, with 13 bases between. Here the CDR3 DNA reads TGTGCCAGTAGTCCTAGGATTGAGACTAACTATGGCTACACCTTC. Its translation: CASSPRIETNYGYTF.

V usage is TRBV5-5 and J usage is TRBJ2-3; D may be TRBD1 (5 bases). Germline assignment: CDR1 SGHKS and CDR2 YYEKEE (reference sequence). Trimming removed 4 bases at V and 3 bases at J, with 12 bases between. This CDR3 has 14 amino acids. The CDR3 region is CASSPARQTDTQYF. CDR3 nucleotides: TGTGCCAGCAGCCCCGCTCGACAGACAGATACGCAGTATTTT.

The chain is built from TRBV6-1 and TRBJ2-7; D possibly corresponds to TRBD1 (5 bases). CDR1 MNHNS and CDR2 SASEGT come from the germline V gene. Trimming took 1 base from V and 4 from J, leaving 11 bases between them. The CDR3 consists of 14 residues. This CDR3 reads CASSEGAGWYEQYF. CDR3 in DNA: TGTGCCAGCAGTGAAGGTGCAGGGTGGTACGAGCAGTACTTC.

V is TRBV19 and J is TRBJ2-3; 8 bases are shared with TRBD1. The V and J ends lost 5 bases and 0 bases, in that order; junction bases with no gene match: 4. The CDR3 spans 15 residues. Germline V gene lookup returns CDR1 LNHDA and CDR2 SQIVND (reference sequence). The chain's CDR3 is CASSSGQESTDTQYF. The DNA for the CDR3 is TGTGCCAGTAGTTCGGGACAGGAGAGCACAGATACGCAGTATTTT.

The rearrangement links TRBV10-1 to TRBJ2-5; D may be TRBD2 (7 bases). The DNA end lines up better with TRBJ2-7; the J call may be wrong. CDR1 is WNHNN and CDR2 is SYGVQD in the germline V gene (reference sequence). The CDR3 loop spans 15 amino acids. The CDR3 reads CASSEIGGRWTEQYF. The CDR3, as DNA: TGCGCCAGCAGTGAGATCGGGGGGCGCTGGACCGAGCAGTACTTC.

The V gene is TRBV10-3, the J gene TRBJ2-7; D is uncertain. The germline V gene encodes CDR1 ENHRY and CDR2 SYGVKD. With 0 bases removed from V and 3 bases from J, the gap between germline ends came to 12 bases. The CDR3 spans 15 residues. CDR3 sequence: CAISESTNRIYEQYF. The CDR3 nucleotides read TGTGCCATCAGTGAGTCGACCAACAGAATCTACGAGCAGTACTTC.

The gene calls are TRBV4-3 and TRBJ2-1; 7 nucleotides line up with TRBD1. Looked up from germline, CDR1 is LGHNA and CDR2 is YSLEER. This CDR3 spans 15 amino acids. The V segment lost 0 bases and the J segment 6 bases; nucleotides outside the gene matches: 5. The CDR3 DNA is TGCGCCAGCAGCCAAGATGAAAGGGGGCCCAATGAGCAGTTCTTC. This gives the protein CASSQDERGPNEQFF.

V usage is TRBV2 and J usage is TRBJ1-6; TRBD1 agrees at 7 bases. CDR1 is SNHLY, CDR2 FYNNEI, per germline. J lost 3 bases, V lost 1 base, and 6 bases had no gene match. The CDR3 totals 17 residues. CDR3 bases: TGTGCCAGCAGTGAAGAAGGGGGCGCAAACTATAATTCACCCCTCCACTTT. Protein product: CASSEEGGANYNSPLHF.

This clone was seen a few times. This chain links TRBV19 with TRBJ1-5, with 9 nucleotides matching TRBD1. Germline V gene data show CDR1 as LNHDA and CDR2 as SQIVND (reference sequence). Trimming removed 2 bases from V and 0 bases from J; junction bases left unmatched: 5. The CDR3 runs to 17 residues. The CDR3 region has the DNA TGTGCCAGTAGTATAAGTACAGGGGGCGATAGCAATCAGCCCCAGCATTTT. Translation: CASSISTGGDSNQPQHF.

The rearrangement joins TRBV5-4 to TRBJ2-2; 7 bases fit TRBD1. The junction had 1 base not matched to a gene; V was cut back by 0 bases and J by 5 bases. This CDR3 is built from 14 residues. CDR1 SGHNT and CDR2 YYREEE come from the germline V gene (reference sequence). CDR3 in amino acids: CASSLGDRTGELFF. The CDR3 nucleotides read TGTGCCAGCAGCTTGGGGGACAGAACCGGGGAGCTGTTTTTT. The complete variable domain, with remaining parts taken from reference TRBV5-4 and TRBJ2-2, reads ETGVTQSPTHLIKTRGQQVTLRCSSQSGHNTVSWYQQALGQGPQFIFQYYREEENGRGNFPPRFSGLQFPNYSSELNVNALELDDSALYLCASSLGDRTGELFFGEGSRLTVL.

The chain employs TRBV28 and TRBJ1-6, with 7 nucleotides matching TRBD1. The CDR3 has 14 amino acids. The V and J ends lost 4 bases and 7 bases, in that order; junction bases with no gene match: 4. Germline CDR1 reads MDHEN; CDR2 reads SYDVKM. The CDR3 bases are TGTGCCAGCAGTTCGACAGGGTACAATTCACCCCTCCACTTT. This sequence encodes CASSSTGYNSPLHF.

The CDR3 spells CASRRDSTDTQYF. The DNA for the CDR3 is TGTGCCAGCAGAAGAGATAGCACAGATACGCAGTATTTT. The chain uses TRBV7-2 and TRBJ2-3; D unresolved. Trimming cost V 6 bases and J 0 bases, with 7 bases left between them. The length of the CDR3 is 13 residues. Germline V CDR1 and CDR2: SGHTA, FQGNSA.

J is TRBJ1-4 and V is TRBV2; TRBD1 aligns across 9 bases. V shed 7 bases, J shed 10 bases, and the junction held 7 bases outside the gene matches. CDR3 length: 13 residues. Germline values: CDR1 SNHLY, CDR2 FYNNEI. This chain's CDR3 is CASNSPGQGKLFF. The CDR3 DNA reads TGTGCCAGCAATTCCCCGGGACAGGGAAAACTGTTTTTT.

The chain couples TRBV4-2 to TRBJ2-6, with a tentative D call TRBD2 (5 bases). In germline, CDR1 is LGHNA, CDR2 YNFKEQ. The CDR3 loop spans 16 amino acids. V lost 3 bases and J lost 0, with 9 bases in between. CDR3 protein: CASSQDSSSGANVLTF. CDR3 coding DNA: TGTGCCAGCAGCCAGGACTCCAGCTCTGGGGCCAACGTCCTGACTTTC.

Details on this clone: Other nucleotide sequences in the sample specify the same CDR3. For the CDR3, the DNA is TGTGCCAGCAGCGCGGCCGGGACAGGGGACTCCTACGAGCAGTACTTC. It is translated as CASSAAGTGDSYEQYF. The V and J genes are TRBV2 and TRBJ2-7, with TRBD1 identical over 10 bases. Unmatched junction bases numbered 8, after V lost 6 bases and J lost 0 bases. CDR1 and CDR2 (germline): SNHLY, FYNNEI. The CDR3 totals 16 residues.

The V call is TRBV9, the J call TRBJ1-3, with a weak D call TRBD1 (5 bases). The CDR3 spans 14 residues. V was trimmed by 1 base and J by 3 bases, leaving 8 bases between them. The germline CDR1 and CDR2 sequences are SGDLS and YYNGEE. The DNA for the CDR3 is TGTGCCAGCAGCGTAAAAGGGGATGGAAACACCATATATTTT. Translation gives CASSVKGDGNTIYF.